The text below deals with one T cell receptor beta chain. The antigen remains undetermined. Time point here: recipient sample about 28 days before transplant, after cytoreduction. Recipient blood drawn about 28 days pretransplant and days 30, 100, 180 after. The germline V and J ends were trimmed by 1 base and 0 bases, with 7 bases remaining between them. Looked up from germline, CDR1 is SGHVS and CDR2 is FQNEAQ. The CDR3 spans 16 residues. The assay was immunoSEQ multiplex PCR, and TCRdb's table has in-frame clones only and misses some. The sample consists of roughly 30,000 clones, roughly 80% of them appearing once. These data originate in a study of T cell clonotyping in hematopoietic cell transplantation. The wider study: Pretransplant recipient samples were taken after cytoreduction. Study results and limitations: Few recipient clonotypes overlapped donors; over 95% were de novo at given depth. After transplant, recipient diversity fell while pathologically expanded clonotypes grew through day 180.

This receptor was obtained from a woman aged 30 to 39 with chronic myeloid leukemia. Some clones in this sample may be carry-over from other donors' samples. The sequencing here drew on peripheral blood mononuclear cells, taken before stem cell transplant. This chain connects TRBV7-8 to TRBJ2-6; D remains unclear. CDR3 region: CASSLVSYSGANVLTF. Written as DNA, the CDR3 is TGTGCCAGCAGCTTAGTATCGTACTCTGGGGCCAACGTCCTGACTTTC.